The 17 T cell receptor beta chains listed next were all sequenced from one sample in a study of cytomegalovirus exposure and HLA in healthy donors. Assay: immunoSEQ multiplex PCR; the TCRdb copy retains only in-frame clones and omits some. Seen here are 260,000 or so clones, roughly 90% observed once, and the top ten hold approximately 0.9%. Sequencing was done on a sample of PBMCs. The receptor set was obtained from a woman younger than 35 in good health and CMV-seronegative.

The gene calls are TRBV27 and TRBJ1-2; 10 bases match TRBD1. J was trimmed by 3 bases and V by 5 bases; bases with no gene match: 3. CDR1 and CDR2 (germline): MNHEY, SMNVEV (reference sequence). The CDR3 runs to 14 residues. The CDR3 loop reads CASSPGTGDYGYTF. The CDR3 DNA is TGTGCCAGCAGTCCAGGGACAGGGGACTATGGCTACACCTTC.

The J gene is TRBJ2-7, the V gene TRBV18; TRBD2 might be the D (6 bases). Germline V lookup: CDR1 KGHSH, CDR2 LQKENI. This CDR3 is built from 12 residues. Trimming pared 3 bases from V and 4 bases from J, leaving 7 bases between. The DNA for the CDR3 is TGTGCCAGCTCACCCGGGAGATACGAGCAGTACTTC. It translates to CASSPGRYEQYF.

This clone came up once. The chain links TRBV9 to TRBJ1-5, with D unclear. CDR1 and CDR2 (germline): SGDLS, YYNGEE. The CDR3 is made up of 15 amino acids. V lost 0 bases and J lost 1, with 8 bases in between. The CDR3 reads CASSVAWQSNQPQHF. The CDR3 bases are TGTGCCAGCAGCGTAGCTTGGCAAAGCAATCAGCCCCAGCATTTT.

This clone has a single count. V and J are TRBV27 and TRBJ2-7, with 12 nucleotides matching TRBD2. Losses at the gene ends were 2 bases for V and 6 bases for J; bases not matched to a gene: 5. Germline V CDR1 and CDR2: MNHEY, SMNVEV (reference sequence). The CDR3 sequence is 15 residues long. The CDR3 DNA reads TGTGCCAGCAGTTTAAGACTAGCGGGAGTTAGCGAGCAGTACTTC. Its protein product is CASSLRLAGVSEQYF.

The sample holds one count of this clone. CDR3 region: CASSQGQGALQTQQYF. The CDR3 DNA sequence: TGCGCCAGCAGCCAAGGACAGGGGGCGCTTCAGACCCAGCAGTACTTC. This chain uses TRBV4-1 with TRBJ2-7; 10 bases agree with TRBD1. Trimming cost V 1 base and J 8 bases; bases outside gene matches: 11. This CDR3 is 16 amino acids long. Germline values: CDR1 MGHRA, CDR2 YSYEKL.

This clone was seen more than once but under ten times. The chain recombines TRBV6-5 with TRBJ1-2; possibly TRBD1 for D (6 bases). Germline V gene lookup returns CDR1 MNHEY and CDR2 SVGAGI. V lost 6 bases, J lost 8 bases, and 16 bases lay in between. There are 13 residues in the CDR3. The CDR3 region has the DNA TGTGCCAGCAGGGGTAAGGGGGGGCGCGGCTACACCTTC. This gives the protein CASRGKGGRGYTF.

CDR3 nucleotide sequence: TGTGCCAGCAGGTTTGGGCGGTGGGGACTTCCAAACACCGGGGAGCTGTTTTTT. It codes for CASRFGRWGLPNTGELFF. This rearrangement joins TRBV28 to TRBJ2-2; D possibly corresponds to TRBD2 (6 bases). Per the germline V gene, CDR1 is MDHEN and CDR2 is SYDVKM. The CDR3 has 18 amino acids. V shed 6 bases and J shed 2 bases, with 22 bases lying between them.

CDR3 loop: CASSPRQRDYGYTF. The CDR3 DNA reads as TGTGCCAGCAGCCCGCGACAGCGAGACTATGGCTACACCTTC. The chain combines TRBV7-2 with TRBJ1-2, with D perhaps matching TRBD1 (5 bases). The germline V and J ends were trimmed by 5 bases and 3 bases, with 13 bases remaining between them. This CDR3 contains 14 residues. The germline V gene encodes CDR1 SGHTA and CDR2 FQGNSA.

The rearrangement uses TRBV7-9 and TRBJ2-2, with D possibly being TRBD2 (5 bases). This CDR3 has 15 residues. V shed 3 bases and J shed 4 bases, with 12 bases lying between them. Germline CDR1 SEHNR, CDR2 FQNEAQ (reference sequence). The CDR3 is CASSFLSAGTGELFF. The DNA of the CDR3 is TGTGCCAGCAGCTTCTTATCTGCGGGCACCGGGGAGCTGTTTTTT.

The DNA for the CDR3 is TGTGCCAGCAGTTTTACGGGGTTTTCCTACGAGCAGTACTTC. It translates to CASSFTGFSYEQYF. The genes are TRBV27 and TRBJ2-7; possible D gene TRBD2, 5 bases. The germline V and J ends were trimmed by 3 bases and 1 base, with 10 bases remaining between them. The CDR3 covers 14 residues. Per germline, CDR1 MNHEY and CDR2 SMNVEV (reference sequence).

The V gene is TRBV5-1, the J gene TRBJ1-2; a weak D match, TRBD1 (5 bases). In germline, CDR1 is SGHRS, CDR2 YFSETQ. The CDR3 spans 14 residues. Trimming took off 3 bases at V and 4 bases at J, with 13 bases between the two ends. CDR3 region: CASSSAGGSYGYTF. The CDR3 bases are TGCGCCAGCAGCTCGGCCGGGGGGAGCTATGGCTACACCTTC.

The chain carries TRBV18 and TRBJ2-5; no clear D gene. Trimming pared 0 bases from V and 3 bases from J, leaving 5 bases between. Germline V CDR1 and CDR2: KGHSH, LQKENI. This CDR3 is built from 13 residues. CDR3 bases: TGTGCCAGCTCACCACCCGGTGAAGAGACCCAGTACTTC. It yields the protein CASSPPGEETQYF.

The V and J genes are TRBV28 and TRBJ2-7, with 9 bases aligning to TRBD1. V shed 5 bases and J 2 bases; nucleotides not matched to a gene: 10. The CDR3 sequence is 16 residues long. Germline values: CDR1 MDHEN, CDR2 SYDVKM. The CDR3: CASSLAPGQGPYEQYF. CDR3 nucleotide sequence: TGTGCCAGCAGTCTAGCTCCGGGACAGGGTCCCTACGAGCAGTACTTC.

A word on this clone: An end of the junction does not agree with germline; a read error may underlie this. Here the CDR3 reads CASSSSLRLADGF. CDR3 DNA sequence: TGTGCCAGCAGTTCCTCTCTACGACTAGCGGATGGCTTC. The chain uses TRBV28 and TRBJ2-7; TRBD2 aligns across 9 bases. CDR1 is MDHEN and CDR2 is SYDVKM in the germline V gene. The CDR3 totals 13 residues.

The rearrangement uses TRBV11-3 and TRBJ2-7; D uncertain. CDR3 size: 13 residues. In germline, CDR1 is SGHNT, CDR2 YENEEA. V was trimmed by 3 bases and J by 2 bases, leaving 8 bases between them. The CDR3 region has the DNA TGTGCCAGCAGCTTCGGAGCAACCTACGAGCAGTACTTC. Its translation is CASSFGATYEQYF.

This chain uses TRBV6-5 with TRBJ2-7; 8 bases agree with TRBD1. This CDR3 has 16 residues. V gave up 2 bases and J gave up 1 base; unmatched junction bases: 7. The germline CDR1 and CDR2 sequences are MNHEY and SVGAGI. In DNA form, the CDR3 reads TGTGCCAGCAGTTACCTGGACAGGGCGAAATCCTACGAGCAGTACTTC. It encodes CASSYLDRAKSYEQYF.

The rearrangement links TRBV5-1 to TRBJ1-6; D uncertain. Deletions cut 4 bases from V and 0 bases from J, with 5 bases between. Germline loops: CDR1 SGHRS, CDR2 YFSETQ. The CDR3 is made up of 14 amino acids. The CDR3 is CASSESSYNSPLHF. As DNA, the CDR3 is TGCGCCAGCAGCGAGAGCTCCTATAATTCACCCCTCCACTTT.